This T cell receptor (beta chain) was documented in a study of blood T cells in healthy people across ages (dated by TCRdb to the mid-2010s). Study-level background: In model experiments, template switching captured about one uniquely barcoded TCR beta cDNA molecule for every two T cells. The study measured age-related changes in TCR beta repertoire diversity using deep sequencing normalized with unique cDNA molecular identifiers. Donors were grouped into four age groups: young (average 16 years), middle-aged (39), aged (62) and long-lived (roughly 80). To avoid experimental bias, donors of different ages were randomly spread across the sequencing lanes. For two donors (one aged 18 to 29 and one aged 80 or older), the study analyzed two additional independent replicas of 1 million unique cDNA reads from the same blood draw.

Turning to this clonotype: Its antigen has not been determined. Base qualities are not recorded, but no much larger clone differs from it by a single base.

Receptors were amplified or captured by 5' RACE. Sequencer: Illumina HiSeq 2500. A second roughly 6 to 12 cycle PCR used a sample-barcoded 5' primer and a J-beta primer mix. Each TCR beta cDNA molecule received a unique molecular identifier from a template-switch 5' adaptor carrying 12 random nucleotides. Each sample yielded at least 2.5 million CDR3-containing paired-end reads. First-strand cDNA was synthesized from all RNA with the Mint cDNA synthesis kit, primed by a TRBC-specific oligonucleotide. All cDNA was treated with uracil-DNA glycosylase and then went through a first 18-cycle PCR with the universal primers M1SS and BC2_uni_R. The original pipeline was this. Each sample was normalized by randomly selecting 1 million high-quality reads, each carrying a distinct molecular identifier. Instead of being binned into consensus sequences, reads with shared molecular identifiers were discarded. MiTCR, set to a Q25 quality threshold and the strictest error-elimination algorithm, was used for CDR3 identification, clonotype clustering and error correction. A nonparametric unseen species model with Euler transformation was used to estimate a lower bound on total TCR beta diversity. TCRdb applied fastp at Q25 and MiXCR to the public reads, then kept only in-frame beta chains. Under each unique CDR3 protein, matching rows form one entry showing the most common genes and DNA. TCRdb, not the original authors, processed these V and J calls. This sample comprises about 1.5 million distinct CDR3 sequences, less than 45% of them detected only once. More than 4% of the sample lies in the top ten.

The roughly 39 donors, aged about 6 to 95 years, were systemically healthy Caucasian individuals from Russia. Each donor gave around 9 milliliters of peripheral blood, collected into EDTA-treated Vacutainer tubes. Ficoll-Paque density-gradient centrifugation was used to isolate PBMCs, with at least 6.5 million per sample. Total RNA, at least 6 micrograms per sample, was extracted from PBMCs with Trizol reagent. For every donor, flow cytometry on a PBMC aliquot measured the percentage of naive CD45RAhigh/CD27high T cells. The full study reports these points: The long-lived group showed more naive CD4+ T cells, fewer expanded clones and increased TCR diversity than the aged group, suggesting age selection. Because the CMV infection status of the donors was unknown, age-related changes in expanded clonotypes may potentially have been confounded. A strong correlation was found between observed TCR beta diversity and the percentage of naive T cells measured by flow cytometry. Observed TCR beta diversity per million T cells fell roughly linearly with age, and a significant reduction was already apparent by age around 44. Total diversity estimates from one million sequenced T cells were considered lower bounds and underestimates. Because profiling used bulk unsorted PBMCs, naive and antigen-experienced compartments could not be compared conclusively.

The sequence was obtained from a young woman in good health. The sequenced sample consisted of blood.

The DNA sequence is as follows: TGTGCCAGCACCCCGAGTAGCGGGAGGGGTGAGCAGTTCTTC. It encodes CASTPSSGRGEQFF. Rearrangement joined TRBV2 to TRBJ2-1, with TRBD2 matching 11 junction bases. The CDR3 holds 14 amino acids from the cysteine to the phenylalanine. Solely the CDR3 DNA is kept, with 42 bases framed from the first base. The germline V gene gives CDR1 as SNHLY and CDR2 as FYNNEI. V trim: 7 bases; J trim: 9 bases; unmatched bases: 8.